One and the same sample provided the 20 T cell receptor beta chains below, sequenced in a study of molecular identifiers for immune sequencing clone quantification. A single record per CDR3 protein comes from TCRdb applying MiXCR to the PCR reads. The data show 600,000 to 650,000 distinct CDR3 sequences, 15% to 20% seen once. Sequences were obtained from naive CD8+ T cells from blood, with Jurkat cell RNA spiked in. Noted subset: FACS-sorted CD8+CD4-CCR7+CD45RA+ naive T cells. Every receptor here comes from a human donor in good health. Some libraries in this study had Jurkat cell RNA spiked in.

CDR3 loop: CASSQEAGGLNTEAFF. The CDR3 DNA is TGCGCCAGCAGCCAAGAGGCAGGGGGTTTGAACACTGAAGCTTTCTTT. The chain employs TRBV4-3 and TRBJ1-1, with 7 bases fitting TRBD1. Germline assignment: CDR1 LGHNA and CDR2 YSLEER. The CDR3 contains 16 residues. With 0 bases clipped from V and 0 bases from J, the junction kept 4 bases outside the gene matches.

As for this clonotype: At one boundary the junction diverges from the germline segment, which might be a read error. The rearrangement joins TRBV2 to TRBJ2-7; 9 bases fit TRBD2. The germline CDR1 and CDR2 sequences are SNHLY and FYNNEI. The CDR3 length is 14 residues. This CDR3 reads CVSSSGSPSYEQYF. CDR3 bases: TGTGTCAGCAGTAGCGGGAGCCCCTCCTACGAGCAGTACTTC. Full variable domain (missing parts from reference TRBV2 and TRBJ2-7): EPEVTQTPSHQVTQMGQEVILRCVPISNHLYFYWYRQILGQKVEFLVSFYNNEISEKSEIFDDQFSVERPDGSNFTLKIRSTKLEDSAMYFCVSSSGSPSYEQYFGPGTRLTVT.

This clonotype occurred many times. The rearrangement uses TRBV12-3 or TRBV12-4 and TRBJ2-1, with TRBD2 identical over 9 bases. Trimming removed 2 bases from V and 7 bases from J; junction bases left unmatched: 9. CDR3 length: 16 residues. The CDR3 DNA is TGTGCCAGCAGTTTATCTCAGCGGGGGGCGGGGAATGAGCAGTTCTTC. As protein: CASSLSQRGAGNEQFF.

This clonotype has a handful of counts. The chain couples TRBV4-1 to TRBJ2-1; 8 bases are shared with TRBD1. CDR1 MGHRA and CDR2 YSYEKL come from the germline V gene. CDR3 size: 15 residues. The J segment lost 4 bases and the V segment lost 4 bases, leaving 6 bases of the junction unmatched. As DNA, the CDR3 is TGCGCCAGCAGCCCGGGACAGGCTGGGTACAATGAGCAGTTCTTC. Amino acids: CASSPGQAGYNEQFF.

This clonotype was counted between two and nine times. The chain links TRBV11-2 to TRBJ2-5; 15 bases agree with TRBD2. Germline CDR1 and CDR2: SGHAT and FQNNGV. V shed 8 bases and J 4 bases; nucleotides not matched to a gene: 8. There are 16 residues in the CDR3. CDR3 amino acids: CASSVGLAGGPETQYF. The CDR3 nucleotides read TGTGCCAGCTCCGTAGGACTAGCGGGGGGGCCAGAGACCCAGTACTTC.

Concerning this clonotype: Germline and junction disagree at one end, which may indicate a read error. This chain links TRBV15 with TRBJ2-2, with 12 positions matching TRBD2. This CDR3 has 17 residues. CDR1 and CDR2 (germline): LNHNV, YYDKDF (reference sequence). The CDR3 DNA reads TGTGCCACCAGCAGAGGGACTAGCGGGACGAACACCGAGGAGCTGTTTTTT. Translating it yields CATSRGTSGTNTEELFF.

For this clonotype: The junction departs from germline at one end; a sequencing error may be responsible. The chain is built from TRBV12-3 or TRBV12-4 and TRBJ2-2, with D unclear. The CDR3 is 13 amino acids. CDR3 sequence: CANSLGDTGELFF. The CDR3 region has the DNA TGTGCCAACAGTTTAGGTGACACCGGGGAGCTGTTTTTT.

About this clonotype: It may be a read error: a sequence one base away is much more abundant. The chain joins TRBV2 to TRBJ2-7; maybe TRBD1 (5 bases). Between the trimmed V and J ends, which lost 7 bases and 4 bases, there was a span of 20 bases. The CDR3 sequence is 15 residues long. Per the germline V gene, CDR1 is SNHLY and CDR2 is FYNNEI. The DNA of the CDR3 is TGTGCCAGCAATGTTGGTGCAGGGATGATGTACGAGCAGTACTTC. Residues: CASNVGAGMMYEQYF.

This sequence joins TRBV7-3 and TRBJ2-1, with D hard to call. This CDR3 has 16 amino acids. Trimming took off 2 bases at V and 5 bases at J, with 16 bases between the two ends. Germline-derived CDR1 and CDR2 are SGHTA and FQGTGA. The chain's CDR3 is CASSLLSSLYDNEQFF. The CDR3 DNA is TGTGCCAGCAGCTTATTGTCGAGTTTATATGACAATGAGCAGTTCTTC.

Ten or more counts support this clonotype. The chain combines TRBV7-9 with TRBJ1-3; no clear D. Trimming left V 5 bases short and J 0 bases short, with 14 bases between. Germline CDR1 reads SEHNR; CDR2 reads FQNEAQ (reference sequence). The CDR3 is made up of 16 amino acids. The CDR3 DNA reads as TGTGCCAGCAGCGCGCCGACGGCCAGCTCTGGAAACACCATATATTTT. It is translated as CASSAPTASSGNTIYF.

Ten or more counts support this clonotype. J is TRBJ2-7 and V is TRBV4-2; D is uncertain. The germline CDR1 and CDR2 sequences are LGHNA and YNFKEQ. V was pared by 6 bases and J by 0 bases, with 15 bases between. This CDR3 is 15 amino acids long. CDR3 loop: CASSRTQVTSYEQYF. DNA for the CDR3: TGTGCCAGCAGTCGAACCCAGGTAACCTCCTACGAGCAGTACTTC.

This clonotype was picked up a small number of times. The chain couples TRBV27 to TRBJ2-7; D may be TRBD2 (5 bases). V dropped 3 bases and J dropped 3 bases, with 15 bases sitting between them. Germline values: CDR1 MNHEY, CDR2 SMNVEV (reference sequence). This CDR3 has 15 residues. The CDR3 DNA sequence: TGTGCCAGCAGTTTTACGGGGTTAGGCCTCTACGAGCAGTACTTC. Translating gives CASSFTGLGLYEQYF.

This clonotype was seen a handful of times. The chain joins TRBV20-1 to TRBJ2-1, with D perhaps matching TRBD1 (5 bases). CDR1 is DFQATT and CDR2 is SNEGSKA in the germline V gene (reference sequence). The germline V and J ends were trimmed by 4 bases and 7 bases, with 14 bases remaining between them. There are 13 residues in the CDR3. The CDR3 DNA follows: TGCAGTGCTAACACTTGGGGCGGTAATGAGCAGTTCTTC. Amino acids: CSANTWGGNEQFF.

V and J are TRBV6-2 or TRBV6-3 and TRBJ2-1, with 7 bases aligning to TRBD1. Trimming at V came to 0 bases and at J to 8 bases, leaving 4 bases not matched to a gene. The CDR3 covers 14 residues. Germline V gives CDR1 MNHEY, CDR2 SVGEGT. The CDR3 region is CASSYSQGGHEQFF. Here the CDR3 DNA reads TGTGCCAGCAGTTACTCGCAAGGGGGCCATGAGCAGTTCTTC.

This clonotype has just a few counts. The rearrangement links TRBV7-9 to TRBJ1-4; D is unresolved. The V and J ends lost 1 base and 3 bases respectively, with 18 bases between them. Germline CDR1 is SEHNR and CDR2 is FQNEAQ (reference sequence). This CDR3 is 18 amino acids long. The CDR3 reads CASSLGSGPDGANEKLFF. DNA for the CDR3: TGTGCCAGCAGCTTAGGGTCAGGACCGGATGGGGCTAATGAAAAACTGTTTTTT.

As to this clonotype: A much more abundant neighbour one base away suggests this may be a read error. The chain uses TRBV27 and TRBJ2-3; D assignment may be TRBD1 or TRBD2 (5 bases each). Germline V CDR1 and CDR2: MNHEY, SMNVEV (reference sequence). The CDR3 totals 19 residues. In DNA, the CDR3 is TGTGCCAGCGGTTTGCTAACGAGAGCAAGAAGGGGAGGCACAGATACGCAGTATTTT. Protein product: CASGLLTRARRGGTDTQYF.

This clonotype was seen repeatedly, ten times or more. This chain connects TRBV6-4 to TRBJ1-6; weak D call: TRBD1 (6 bases). Per germline, CDR1 MRHNA and CDR2 SNTAGT. This CDR3 region has 17 residues. V lost 4 bases and J lost 1, with 14 bases in between. CDR3 sequence reads: CASSVTGSVSYNSPLHF. In DNA form, the CDR3 reads TGTGCCAGCAGTGTTACAGGGAGCGTGTCCTATAATTCACCCCTCCACTTT.

On this clonotype: The CDR3 ends on some other residue instead of the conserved phenylalanine or tryptophan, so this is likely a read error. The chain joins TRBV14 to TRBJ1-1; the D is unclear. Germline V lookup: CDR1 SGHDN, CDR2 FVKESK. CDR3 length: 14 amino acids. V lost 4 bases and J lost 4, with 13 bases in between. CDR3 region: CASSLLSVATEAFL. The CDR3 region has the DNA TGTGCCAGCAGCCTTCTGTCGGTGGCCACTGAAGCTTTCCTT.

This clonotype has a count of ten or more. The chain carries TRBV20-1 and TRBJ2-7; 9 bases are shared with TRBD1. CDR1 and CDR2 from the germline V gene are DFQATT and SNEGSKA (reference sequence). The CDR3 has 15 residues. Germline trimming cut 0 bases from V and 9 bases from J; bases unmatched to any gene: 12. CDR3 loop: CSARDLGTGPLGQYF. The CDR3 nucleotides read TGCAGTGCTAGAGATTTAGGGACAGGGCCGCTCGGGCAGTACTTC.

This clonotype was found many times. The chain recombines TRBV4-1 with TRBJ1-1; D remains ambiguous. CDR1 is MGHRA and CDR2 is YSYEKL in the germline V gene. The CDR3 consists of 14 residues. The V and J ends lost 1 base and 0 bases respectively, with 6 bases between them. This chain's CDR3 is CASSQVGLNTEAFF. In nucleotides, the CDR3 is TGCGCCAGCAGCCAAGTAGGGTTGAACACTGAAGCTTTCTTT.